This T cell receptor beta chain was found in a study of blood T cell repertoires in COVID-19. Germline values: CDR1 MGHRA, CDR2 YSYEKL. Trimming cost V 4 bases and J 3 bases, with 9 bases left between them. This CDR3 is 13 amino acids long. Authors' methods: Estimation of nucleated cell counts was performed using reference gene primer amplification. Generated by immunoSEQ multiplex PCR, the TCRdb table keeps only in-frame clones and is missing some. V, J and clone size reflect that table, while D and trimming were determined from the DNA. The sample carries around 150,000 clones, about four fifths recorded once.

This receptor was identified in a man younger than 45 with COVID-19, enrolled during active disease. Sequencing was done on a sample of peripheral blood. This rearrangement joins TRBV4-1 to TRBJ1-1; a possible D gene is TRBD1 (6 bases). CDR3 coding DNA: TGCGCCAGCAGCCCCCCAGGGGACACTGAAGCTTTCTTT. This sequence encodes CASSPPGDTEAFF.